One and the same sample provided the 16 T cell receptor beta chains below, sequenced in a study of T cells in localized non-small cell lung cancer. The method was immunoSEQ multiplex PCR; TCRdb's version includes in-frame clones alone and lacks a portion of them. The data show approximately 43,000 clones, with about 86% seen just once and over 6% held by the top ten. This specimen was peripheral blood, taken before any cancer treatment. These TCRs come from a woman aged 18-49 years with stage III lung adenocarcinoma.

The genes are TRBV11-1 and TRBJ1-1; D remains unclear. Between the trimmed V and J ends, which lost 5 bases and 0 bases, there was a span of 10 bases. There are 14 residues in the CDR3. Germline lookup yields CDR1 SGHAT and CDR2 FQDESV (reference sequence). CDR3 residues: CASSLRVLNTEAFF. CDR3 in DNA: TGTGCCAGCAGCCTCCGGGTTTTGAACACTGAAGCTTTCTTT.

The chain carries TRBV6-5 and TRBJ1-2; no firm D call. Germline V gene lookup returns CDR1 MNHEY and CDR2 SVGAGI. The CDR3 has 14 amino acids. With 2 bases removed from V and 7 bases from J, the gap between germline ends came to 14 bases. The CDR3 sequence: CASSYRAKGPGYTF. The CDR3 DNA reads as TGTGCCAGCAGTTACCGGGCTAAGGGCCCTGGCTACACCTTC.

This clone has a handful of counts. The rearrangement joins TRBV4-1 to TRBJ1-1; 8 nucleotides align to TRBD1. The CDR3 runs to 16 residues. CDR1 and CDR2 (germline): MGHRA, YSYEKL. The trim removed 0 bases at V and 1 base at J, leaving 4 bases unmatched. CDR3 loop: CASSQDPGTGNTEAFF. The CDR3 bases are TGCGCCAGCAGCCAAGATCCCGGGACAGGGAACACTGAAGCTTTCTTT.

This chain connects TRBV30 to TRBJ1-3, with D unresolved. Looked up from germline, CDR1 is GTSNPN and CDR2 is SVGIG (reference sequence). CDR3 size: 12 residues. Deletions cut 0 bases from V and 2 bases from J, with 2 bases between. In DNA, the CDR3 is TGTGCCTGGAGTGTTGCTGGAAACACCATATATTTT. Amino acids: CAWSVAGNTIYF.

The chain recombines TRBV5-5 with TRBJ2-3; 11 bases are a match to TRBD2. Germline V gene lookup returns CDR1 SGHKS and CDR2 YYEKEE (reference sequence). V dropped 4 bases and J dropped 1; count of bases not matched to a gene: 2. The CDR3 sequence is 15 residues long. The DNA of the CDR3 is TGTGCCAGCAGCGAGGGACTAGCGGGCACAGATACGCAGTATTTT. This sequence encodes CASSEGLAGTDTQYF.

CDR3 residues: CASSFIRDRGNEQFF. The CDR3 region has the DNA TGTGCCAGCAGTTTTATCCGGGACAGGGGCAATGAGCAGTTCTTC. The chain carries TRBV28 and TRBJ2-1; 10 bases line up with TRBD1. The V gene's germline CDR1 is MDHEN and CDR2 SYDVKM. The CDR3 runs 15 residues. J gave up 6 bases and V 3 bases, and 5 bases lay outside the gene matches.

This chain connects TRBV28 to TRBJ2-7, with 8 bases that match TRBD1. The CDR3 totals 15 residues. Trimming at V came to 4 bases and at J to 6 bases, leaving 11 bases not matched to a gene. The V gene's germline CDR1 is MDHEN and CDR2 SYDVKM. The CDR3 nucleotides are TGTGCCAGCAGTTCCGGGACAGGTAAATCGGGCGAGCAGTACTTC. Translation gives CASSSGTGKSGEQYF.

This chain connects TRBV27 to TRBJ1-6; maybe TRBD1 (5 bases). The V end lost 3 bases, the J end lost 7 bases, and 10 bases lay between the germline ends. CDR1 and CDR2 from the germline V gene are MNHEY and SMNVEV (reference sequence). The CDR3 is 14 amino acids. The CDR3 here is CASSFAGENSPLHF. The CDR3 bases are TGTGCCAGCAGTTTTGCGGGGGAGAATTCACCCCTCCACTTT.

The chain is built from TRBV6-5 and TRBJ2-5; TRBD2 matches at 9 bases. The V gene's germline CDR1 is MNHEY and CDR2 SVGAGI. Germline trimming cut 5 bases from V and 5 bases from J; bases unmatched to any gene: 6. The CDR3 has 14 amino acids. CDR3 in DNA: TGTGCCAGCAGTAAGCGGGGGGCCGGTGAGACCCAGTACTTC. Its translation is CASSKRGAGETQYF.

This clone was picked up one time. The chain is built from TRBV19 and TRBJ1-1, with no clear D. Trimming cost V 7 bases and J 4 bases, with 19 bases left between them. The CDR3 consists of 15 residues. From germline, CDR1 is LNHDA and CDR2 SQIVND (reference sequence). Here the CDR3 DNA reads TGTGCCAGTAAGGGCTTAGGGTATTTGGCCACTGAAGCTTTCTTT. This codes for CASKGLGYLATEAFF.

The CDR3 DNA sequence: TGTGCCAGCAGTGGGCAGGGGATAATTGAGCAGTTCTTC. This sequence encodes CASSGQGIIEQFF. The chain combines TRBV2 with TRBJ2-1, with D perhaps TRBD1 (6 bases). The V gene's germline CDR1 is SNHLY and CDR2 FYNNEI. Trimming shortened V by 4 bases and J by 9 bases, and 13 bases separated the two germline ends. The CDR3 contains 13 residues.

The chain recombines TRBV30 with TRBJ2-3, with D possibly TRBD2 on 6 matching bases. The CDR3 is 10 residues long. Looked up from germline, CDR1 is GTSNPN and CDR2 is SVGIG (reference sequence). Trimming removed 5 bases at V and 10 bases at J, with 10 bases between. Here the CDR3 reads CAWAGTSQYF. The CDR3, as DNA: TGTGCCTGGGCCGGGACTTCGCAGTATTTT. The full variable domain, in which reference TRBV30 and TRBJ2-3 provide the parts outside the CDR3, is SQTIHQWPATLVQPVGSPLSLECTVEGTSNPNLYWYRQAAGRGLQLLFYSVGIGQISSEVPQNLSASRPQDRQFILSSKKLLLSDSGFYLCAWAGTSQYFGPGTRLTVL.

J is TRBJ1-5 and V is TRBV29-1, with D possibly being TRBD1 (6 bases). V gave up 4 bases and J gave up 2 bases, with 12 bases separating them. In germline, CDR1 is SQVTM, CDR2 ANQGSEA. There are 14 residues in the CDR3. CDR3 nucleotides: TGCAGCGTTGGGGGGGCGTCTGGCAATCAGCCCCAGCATTTT. It encodes CSVGGASGNQPQHF.

In DNA, the CDR3 is TGTGCCAGCAGCTTAGACATGAACACTGAAGCTTTCTTT. It translates to CASSLDMNTEAFF. V is TRBV11-3 and J is TRBJ1-1; D ambiguous. This CDR3 is built from 13 residues. Trimming shortened V by 0 bases and J by 0 bases, and 2 bases separated the two germline ends. Per germline, CDR1 SGHNT and CDR2 YENEEA.

V is TRBV11-2 and J is TRBJ2-1, with 7 nucleotides matching TRBD2. The germline V gene has CDR1 SGHAT and CDR2 FQNNGV. Trimming at V came to 0 bases and at J to 5 bases, leaving 4 bases not matched to a gene. The CDR3 is 15 residues long. CDR3 protein: CASSLDGGSHNEQFF. The DNA of the CDR3 is TGTGCCAGCAGCTTAGATGGCGGGAGCCACAATGAGCAGTTCTTC. Filled out from reference TRBV11-2 and TRBJ2-1, the complete variable domain reads EAGVAQSPRYKIIEKRQSVAFWCNPISGHATLYWYQQILGQGPKLLIQFQNNGVVDDSQLPKDRFSAERLKGVDSTLKIQPAKLEDSAVYLCASSLDGGSHNEQFFGPGTRLTVL.

This clone was counted only a few times. V and J are TRBV7-9 and TRBJ2-1; TRBD1 might be the D (6 bases). V shed 1 base and J shed 8 bases, with 18 bases lying between them. The CDR3 has 16 residues. Germline V gene data show CDR1 as SEHNR and CDR2 as FQNEAQ (reference sequence). The CDR3 coding sequence is TGTGCCAGCAGCTTAGACGATTGGCAGGGGCGTCATGAGCAGTTCTTC. Translated, it gives CASSLDDWQGRHEQFF.